The 6 T cell receptor beta chains given below trace back to one sample, sequenced in a study of blood T cell repertoires in COVID-19. TCRdb keeps only in-frame clones here, not all; method: immunoSEQ multiplex PCR. The sample contains some 100,000 clones, about 89% of which appear only once. The sequenced material came from peripheral blood. The receptor set was obtained from a human donor with acute or convalescent COVID-19. The donor label of this sample is uncertain.

This clone has just one count. The chain combines TRBV7-8 with TRBJ1-6, with TRBD1 matching 8 bases. The V segment lost 3 bases and the J segment 14 bases; nucleotides outside the gene matches: 3. The CDR3 is 12 amino acids. Looked up from germline, CDR1 is SGHVS and CDR2 is FQNEAQ. The chain's CDR3 is CASSFPTGALHF. CDR3 bases: TGTGCCAGCAGCTTCCCGACAGGGGCCCTCCACTTT. The full variable domain, in which reference TRBV7-8 and TRBJ1-6 provide the parts outside the CDR3, is GAGVSQSPRYKVAKRGQDVALRCDPISGHVSLFWYQQALGQGPEFLTYFQNEAQLDKSGLPSDRFFAERPEGSVSTLKIQRTQQEDSAVYLCASSFPTGALHFGNGTRLTVT.

The chain uses TRBV7-9 and TRBJ2-2; TRBD1 matches 7 bases. The CDR3 consists of 17 residues. J gave up 1 base and V 0 bases, and 5 bases lay outside the gene matches. The V gene's germline CDR1 is SEHNR and CDR2 FQNEAQ (reference sequence). CDR3: CASSLALYRGNTGELFF. The CDR3 DNA is TGTGCCAGCAGCTTAGCGCTGTACAGGGGGAACACCGGGGAGCTGTTTTTT. The complete variable domain, with remaining parts taken from reference TRBV7-9 and TRBJ2-2, reads DTGVSQNPRHKITKRGQNVTFRCDPISEHNRLYWYRQTLGQGPEFLTYFQNEAQLEKSRLLSDRFSAERPKGSFSTLEIQRTEQGDSAMYLCASSLALYRGNTGELFFGEGSRLTVL.

This clone was counted only a few times. The CDR3, as DNA: TGCGCCAGCAGCTCGGGACAGGGGGCGACTAATGAAAAACTGTTTTTT. Translated: CASSSGQGATNEKLFF. The V and J genes are TRBV5-1 and TRBJ1-4; 12 bases fit TRBD1. The CDR3 has 16 residues. Germline V gene data show CDR1 as SGHRS and CDR2 as YFSETQ. The V gene end was trimmed by 3 bases and the J gene end by 2 bases; junction bases not matched to a gene: 2.

The chain recombines TRBV10-3 with TRBJ2-7, with D possibly being TRBD1 (6 bases). Trimming shortened V by 0 bases and J by 2 bases, and 11 bases separated the two germline ends. This CDR3 region has 15 residues. Germline V CDR1 and CDR2: ENHRY, SYGVKD. The CDR3 loop reads CAISESTGGAYEQYF. CDR3 bases: TGTGCCATCAGTGAGTCGACAGGTGGGGCCTACGAGCAGTACTTC.

This sequence joins TRBV6-5 and TRBJ2-7, with no clear D. Germline assignment: CDR1 MNHEY and CDR2 SVGAGI. Trimming removed 0 bases from V and 2 bases from J, with 8 bases in between. The CDR3 covers 14 residues. The CDR3 sequence: CASSYSTSPYEQYF. In DNA, the CDR3 is TGTGCCAGCAGTTACTCCACATCGCCCTACGAGCAGTACTTC.

The chain links TRBV11-3 to TRBJ2-1, with 13 bases identical to TRBD2. In germline, CDR1 is SGHNT, CDR2 YENEEA. Trimming took 4 bases from V and 12 from J; bases not matched to a gene: 3. The CDR3 is 13 amino acids. The CDR3 protein is CASSSGTSGMQFF. Written as DNA, the CDR3 is TGTGCCAGCAGCTCCGGGACTAGCGGGATGCAGTTCTTC.